This T cell receptor beta chain stems from a study of blood T cell repertoires in COVID-19. The overall study: Acute-phase and convalescent COVID-19 samples originated in the United States, Italy and Spain.

Some clones are missing from TCRdb's copy, which holds only in-frame ones; the method was immunoSEQ multiplex PCR. Of about 200,000 clones in the sample, about four fifths are singletons; the top ten hold less than 8%. Looked up from germline, CDR1 is ENHRY and CDR2 is SYGVKD. CDR3 length equals 15 residues. With V trimmed by 2 bases and J by 7 bases, 6 bases remained unmatched. The sequence was collected from a woman in her forties or fifties with active or convalescent COVID-19. The specimen was peripheral blood. V gene TRBV10-3 combines with J gene TRBJ2-1; 9 bases map to TRBD2. In DNA form, the CDR3 reads TGTGCCATCAGTGAGGGCGGGGGGGCCGCAAATGAGCAGTTCTTC. Its protein is CAISEGGGAANEQFF.